What follows are 22 T cell receptor beta chains derived from one specimen sequenced in a study of blood T cell repertoires in COVID-19. The protocol was immunoSEQ multiplex PCR, while the TCRdb copy is restricted to in-frame clones and leaves out a portion. This table has roughly 170,000 clones, approximately 84% appearing once. The specimen sequenced was peripheral blood. These receptors came from a human donor in a cohort sampled during active COVID-19.

This chain connects TRBV12-3 or TRBV12-4 to TRBJ1-1; 8 nucleotides agree with TRBD1. This CDR3 is built from 12 residues. The V segment lost 7 bases and the J segment 9 bases; nucleotides outside the gene matches: 7. CDR3 in DNA: TGTGCCAGCACCTCAGGGGGCATACAAGCTTTCTTT. It codes for CASTSGGIQAFF.

This chain uses TRBV12-3 or TRBV12-4 with TRBJ2-7, with 7 bases that match TRBD1. The CDR3 has 13 residues. After removal of 0 bases from V and 5 bases from J, the junction contained 1 base not matched to a gene. CDR3 DNA sequence: TGTGCCAGCAGTTTAGCAGGGGGCAACGAGCAGTACTTC. Translation gives CASSLAGGNEQYF.

The V gene is TRBV6-1, the J gene TRBJ1-5; no firm D call. V shed 2 bases and J shed 4 bases, with 12 bases lying between them. Per germline, CDR1 MNHNS and CDR2 SASEGT. There are 15 residues in the CDR3. The CDR3 spells CASSEPRVGNQPQHF. CDR3 DNA sequence: TGTGCCAGCAGTGAACCGCGGGTAGGGAATCAGCCCCAGCATTTT.

This clone was recorded once. The chain joins TRBV5-1 to TRBJ1-5, with D possibly being TRBD1 (5 bases). V was cut by 0 bases and J by 6 bases, with 13 bases left in between. The germline V gene encodes CDR1 SGHRS and CDR2 YFSETQ. The CDR3 loop spans 15 amino acids. The CDR3 region is CASSLGGGTSQPQHF. CDR3 nucleotides: TGCGCCAGCAGCTTGGGGGGGGGTACGAGTCAGCCCCAGCATTTT.

The chain links TRBV29-1 to TRBJ2-2; the match to TRBD1 covers 9 bases. This CDR3 comprises 13 residues. V dropped 4 bases and J dropped 7; count of bases not matched to a gene: 4. Germline V CDR1 and CDR2: SQVTM, ANQGSEA. The DNA for the CDR3 is TGCAGCGTTGGGACAGGGGCTAACGGGGAGCTGTTTTTT. Its translation is CSVGTGANGELFF.

The rearrangement uses TRBV7-2 and TRBJ2-1; weak D call: TRBD1 (6 bases). This CDR3 region has 15 residues. From germline, CDR1 is SGHTA and CDR2 FQGNSA. Deletions cut 4 bases from V and 0 bases from J, with 10 bases between. The CDR3 loop reads CASSSLGGSYNEQFF. The CDR3 region has the DNA TGTGCCAGCAGCTCCTTAGGGGGCTCCTACAATGAGCAGTTCTTC.

The rearrangement uses TRBV4-1 and TRBJ2-7; 7 bases map to TRBD2. CDR1 MGHRA and CDR2 YSYEKL come from the germline V gene. This CDR3 comprises 14 residues. V gave up 1 base and J gave up 2 bases; unmatched junction bases: 2. The CDR3 reads CASSQALAAYEQYF. CDR3 bases: TGCGCCAGCAGCCAAGCCCTAGCGGCCTACGAGCAGTACTTC.

The chain recombines TRBV4-1 with TRBJ1-2; no clear D gene. CDR1 and CDR2 from the germline V gene are MGHRA and YSYEKL. This CDR3 comprises 15 residues. With 2 bases removed from V and 8 bases from J, the gap between germline ends came to 18 bases. In nucleotides, the CDR3 is TGCGCCAGCAGCCAAATGCGACGGAGCGCCGGGGGCTACACCTTC. Translating it yields CASSQMRRSAGGYTF.

The chain combines TRBV15 with TRBJ1-2, with D perhaps TRBD1 (5 bases). The CDR3 runs 14 residues. Germline CDR1 reads LNHNV; CDR2 reads YYDKDF (reference sequence). V was cut by 1 base and J by 10 bases, with 16 bases left in between. The CDR3 DNA is TGTGCCACCAGCAGAGGGGGGGACGCGGGGATCTACACCTTC. Its protein is CATSRGGDAGIYTF.

The V and J genes are TRBV10-1 and TRBJ2-3; TRBD2 aligns across 12 bases. The CDR3 is 16 amino acids. CDR1 and CDR2 from the germline V gene are WNHNN and SYGVQD (reference sequence). The ends lost 3 bases at V and 1 base at J; junction bases unmatched: 2. CDR3 nucleotide sequence: TGCGCCAGCAGTGATCGACTAGCGGGGGGCACAGATACGCAGTATTTT. This codes for CASSDRLAGGTDTQYF.

V is TRBV5-1 and J is TRBJ2-7; the match to TRBD1 covers 7 bases. V gave up 0 bases and J gave up 6 bases; unmatched junction bases: 6. CDR1 and CDR2 from the germline V gene are SGHRS and YFSETQ. The CDR3 runs 14 residues. The CDR3 reads CASSLATSGGEQYF. CDR3 DNA sequence: TGCGCCAGCAGCTTGGCCACATCAGGGGGCGAGCAGTACTTC.

This clone was observed a single time. The V and J genes are TRBV11-2 and TRBJ2-7; 7 bases are a match to TRBD2. The CDR3 covers 14 residues. V dropped 1 base and J dropped 5; count of bases not matched to a gene: 5. From germline, CDR1 is SGHAT and CDR2 FQNNGV. CDR3 sequence (DNA): TGTGCCAGCAGCTTAGGGGGGGGTTTGAACGAGCAGTACTTC. Its translation is CASSLGGGLNEQYF.

About this clone itself: Other DNA sequences in this specimen translate into the identical CDR3. V and J are TRBV11-2 and TRBJ2-7, with 12 bases matching TRBD2. V lost 3 bases and J lost 4; bases outside the gene matches: 1. There are 14 residues in the CDR3. Germline V gene data show CDR1 as SGHAT and CDR2 as FQNNGV. The CDR3 DNA reads as TGTGCCAGCAGCTTGGGGACTAGCGGGTACGAGCAGTACTTC. Protein sequence: CASSLGTSGYEQYF.

As to this clone: The same CDR3 arises from other DNA sequences in this sample as well. This sequence joins TRBV9 and TRBJ1-5; D might be TRBD1 (5 bases). CDR1 and CDR2 from the germline V gene are SGDLS and YYNGEE. This CDR3 spans 14 amino acids. The V gene lost 0 bases and the J gene lost 2 bases, with 6 bases spanning the gap. CDR3 sequence: CASSVGGGNQPQHF. CDR3 nucleotide sequence: TGTGCCAGCAGCGTAGGGGGCGGCAATCAGCCCCAGCATTTT.

This clone was found many times. The V call is TRBV29-1, the J call TRBJ1-2; weak D call: TRBD1 (6 bases). V was pared by 0 bases and J by 4 bases, with 15 bases between. Germline V gene sequence: CDR1 SQVTM, CDR2 ANQGSEA. The CDR3 has 15 residues. The CDR3 spells CSVEDLNRAGYGYTF. CDR3 nucleotide sequence: TGCAGCGTTGAAGATTTGAACAGGGCTGGCTATGGCTACACCTTC.

This clone was detected a few times. This chain links TRBV10-3 with TRBJ2-1; TRBD1 matches 8 bases. This CDR3 comprises 17 residues. V lost 6 bases to trimming and J lost 0 bases; unmatched junction nucleotides: 10. From germline, CDR1 is ENHRY and CDR2 SYGVKD. This chain's CDR3 is CAIRGQDGPSSYNEQFF. The CDR3 DNA reads as TGTGCCATCAGGGGACAGGATGGGCCGAGCTCCTACAATGAGCAGTTCTTC.

On this clone: At one end, the junction sequence differs from germline, possibly due to a read error. The genes are TRBV5-1 and TRBJ1-1; D not certain. The germline V gene encodes CDR1 SGHRS and CDR2 YFSETQ. This CDR3 has 13 residues. DNA for the CDR3: TGCGCCAGCAGATTGGTCAGAAACACTGAAGCTTTCTTT. Its protein product is CASRLVRNTEAFF.

The CDR3 region is CASSPIRTGTYEQYF. CDR3 DNA: TGCGCCAGCAGCCCGATTAGGACAGGGACCTACGAGCAGTACTTC. V gene TRBV4-1 combines with J gene TRBJ2-7; TRBD1 aligns across 8 bases. The CDR3 covers 15 residues. The germline V gene has CDR1 MGHRA and CDR2 YSYEKL. J lost 2 bases, V lost 4 bases, and 7 bases had no gene match.

The J gene is TRBJ1-2, the V gene TRBV9; D remains unclear. V shed 3 bases and J shed 3 bases, with 15 bases lying between them. The CDR3 has 15 residues. In germline, CDR1 is SGDLS, CDR2 YYNGEE. The CDR3 DNA sequence: TGTGCCAGCAGCGGTCACGGCTTCGGGGACTATGGCTACACCTTC. Its translation: CASSGHGFGDYGYTF.

The V and J genes are TRBV18 and TRBJ2-3; 7 bases agree with TRBD2. The CDR3 is 16 residues long. V trimming: 4 bases; J trimming: 1 base; junction bases outside the gene matches: 8. Germline CDR1 KGHSH, CDR2 LQKENI. CDR3 protein: CASSRDQGGGTDTQYF. For the CDR3, the DNA is TGTGCCAGCTCACGCGACCAGGGAGGGGGCACAGATACGCAGTATTTT.

The V and J genes are TRBV6-4 and TRBJ2-3; D is perhaps TRBD2 (6 bases). The CDR3 is 14 residues long. The V end lost 3 bases, the J end lost 5 bases, and 12 bases lay between the germline ends. Germline lookup yields CDR1 MRHNA and CDR2 SNTAGT. The DNA of the CDR3 is TGTGCCAGCAGTGATAGGGGAGGAAAAGATACGCAGTATTTT. The encoded protein is CASSDRGGKDTQYF.

The chain carries TRBV2 and TRBJ1-1; tentative D call: TRBD1 (6 bases). V lost 8 bases and J lost 4, with 17 bases in between. Looked up from germline, CDR1 is SNHLY and CDR2 is FYNNEI. CDR3 length equals 14 residues. CDR3: CASANRAGATEAFF. The CDR3 nucleotides are TGTGCCAGCGCAAACAGGGCGGGGGCCACTGAAGCTTTCTTT.